The clone carrying this TCR beta chain appeared a few times. Donors comprised only Caucasian adults living in Nashville, Tennessee. This sample was taken from a study of shared clonotypes between healthy human individuals. Germline V gene lookup returns CDR1 MGHDK and CDR2 SYGVNS. Trimming removed 8 bases from V and 3 bases from J, with 13 bases in between. This CDR3 has 13 residues. Genomic DNA from each subset was divided evenly over several immunoSEQ plates. The repertoire was sequenced with immunoSEQ multiplex PCR; TCRdb's copy has only in-frame clones and lacks some. The sample has 2 million to 3 million clones, 93% seen once; the top ten hold more than 0.35%.

Sequencing was performed on naive CD4+ T cells from PBMCs. Noted subset: CD45RA+ positively selected. This TCR came from a man in his late teens or twenties in good health. Some clones in this sample may be carry-over from other donors' samples. The chain recombines TRBV25-1 with TRBJ1-1; D is unclear. For the CDR3, the DNA is TGTGCCAGCCTCGGGTACGCAGACACTGAAGCTTTCTTT. Protein product: CASLGYADTEAFF.